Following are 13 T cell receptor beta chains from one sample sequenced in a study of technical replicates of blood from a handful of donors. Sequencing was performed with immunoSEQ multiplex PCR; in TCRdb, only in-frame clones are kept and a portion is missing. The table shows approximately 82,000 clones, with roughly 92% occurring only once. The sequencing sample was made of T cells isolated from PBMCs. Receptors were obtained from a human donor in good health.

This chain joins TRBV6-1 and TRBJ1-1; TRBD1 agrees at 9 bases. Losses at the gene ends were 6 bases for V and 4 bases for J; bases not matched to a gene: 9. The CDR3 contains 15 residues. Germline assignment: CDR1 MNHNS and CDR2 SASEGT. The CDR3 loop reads CASSPNPTGGTEAFF. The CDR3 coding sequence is TGTGCCAGCAGCCCTAACCCGACAGGGGGCACTGAAGCTTTCTTT.

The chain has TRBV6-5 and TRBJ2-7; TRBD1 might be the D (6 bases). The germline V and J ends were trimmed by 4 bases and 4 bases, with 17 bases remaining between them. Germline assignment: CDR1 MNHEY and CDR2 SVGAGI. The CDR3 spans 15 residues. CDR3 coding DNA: TGTGCCAGCAGTTTAACACGGACAGTATATTACGAGCAGTACTTC. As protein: CASSLTRTVYYEQYF.

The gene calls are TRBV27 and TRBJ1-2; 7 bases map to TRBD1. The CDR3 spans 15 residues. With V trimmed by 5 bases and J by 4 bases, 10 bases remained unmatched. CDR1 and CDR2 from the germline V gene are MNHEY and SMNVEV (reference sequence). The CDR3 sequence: CASSQDRASLYGYTF. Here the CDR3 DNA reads TGTGCCAGCAGTCAAGACAGGGCTAGTCTCTATGGCTACACCTTC.

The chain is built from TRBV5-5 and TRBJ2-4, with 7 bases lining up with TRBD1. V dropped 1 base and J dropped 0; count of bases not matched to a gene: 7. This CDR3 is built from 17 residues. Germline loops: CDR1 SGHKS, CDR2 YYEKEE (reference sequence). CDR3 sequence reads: CASSLTGAEIAKNIQYF. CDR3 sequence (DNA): TGTGCCAGCAGCTTGACAGGGGCAGAAATAGCCAAAAACATTCAGTACTTC.

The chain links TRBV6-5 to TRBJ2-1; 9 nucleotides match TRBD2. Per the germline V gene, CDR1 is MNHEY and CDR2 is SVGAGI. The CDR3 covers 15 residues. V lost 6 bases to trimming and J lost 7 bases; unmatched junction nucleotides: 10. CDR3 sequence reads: CASRIKGLAGNEQFF. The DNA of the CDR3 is TGTGCCAGCAGGATCAAGGGACTAGCCGGGAATGAGCAGTTCTTC.

CDR3 residues: CASSWRLDTEAFF. In DNA form, the CDR3 reads TGTGCCAGCAGCTGGAGGTTGGACACTGAAGCTTTCTTT. The chain recombines TRBV5-5 with TRBJ1-1; D is unclear. This CDR3 contains 13 residues. The V gene's germline CDR1 is SGHKS and CDR2 YYEKEE (reference sequence). V dropped 3 bases and J dropped 3 bases, with 9 bases sitting between them.

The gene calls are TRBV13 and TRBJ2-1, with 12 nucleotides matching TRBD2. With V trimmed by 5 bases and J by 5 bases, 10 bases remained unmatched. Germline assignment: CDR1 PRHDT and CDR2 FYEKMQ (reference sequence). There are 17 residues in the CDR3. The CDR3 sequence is CASSPLGLAGQDNEQFF. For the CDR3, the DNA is TGTGCCAGCAGCCCCCTGGGACTAGCGGGCCAAGACAATGAGCAGTTCTTC.

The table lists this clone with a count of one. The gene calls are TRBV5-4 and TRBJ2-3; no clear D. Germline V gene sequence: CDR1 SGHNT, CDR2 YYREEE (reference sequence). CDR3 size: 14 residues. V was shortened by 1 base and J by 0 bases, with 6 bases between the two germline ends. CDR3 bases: TGTGCCAGCAGCTTGATTCCTAGCACAGATACGCAGTATTTT. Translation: CASSLIPSTDTQYF.

The CDR3 nucleotides are TGCGCCAGCAGCGTAAGCGGGAGTTTGGTCAATGAGCAGTTCTTC. It is translated as CASSVSGSLVNEQFF. This sequence joins TRBV5-1 and TRBJ2-1; 8 nucleotides align to TRBD2. The CDR3 sequence is 15 residues long. Germline CDR1 reads SGHRS; CDR2 reads YFSETQ. The V segment lost 4 bases and the J segment 6 bases; nucleotides outside the gene matches: 9.

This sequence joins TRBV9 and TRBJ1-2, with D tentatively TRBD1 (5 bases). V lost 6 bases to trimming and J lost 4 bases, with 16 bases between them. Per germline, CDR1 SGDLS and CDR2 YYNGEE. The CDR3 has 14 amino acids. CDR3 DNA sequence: TGTGCCAGCACCGTTACAGGAACCCGCTATGGCTACACCTTC. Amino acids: CASTVTGTRYGYTF.

The CDR3 spells CASSSLPGQGKYQPQHF. DNA of the CDR3: TGTGCCAGCAGTTCCCTCCCGGGACAGGGTAAATATCAGCCCCAGCATTTT. This chain links TRBV27 with TRBJ1-5; 9 bases are shared with TRBD1. Germline-derived CDR1 and CDR2 are MNHEY and SMNVEV (reference sequence). Trimming removed 4 bases from V and 5 bases from J; junction bases left unmatched: 12. The CDR3 length is 17 residues.

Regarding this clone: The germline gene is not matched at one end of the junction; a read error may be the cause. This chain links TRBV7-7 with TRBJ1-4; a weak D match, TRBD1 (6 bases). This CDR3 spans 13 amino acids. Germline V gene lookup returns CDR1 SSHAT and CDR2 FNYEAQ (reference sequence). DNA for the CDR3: TGTGCTAGCAGCGCAGGGGTCGGTGAAAAACTGTTTTTT. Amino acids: CASSAGVGEKLFF. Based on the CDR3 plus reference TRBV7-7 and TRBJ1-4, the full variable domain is GAGVSQSPRYKVTKRGQDVTLRCDPISSHATLYWYQQALGQGPEFLTYFNYEAQPDKSGLPSDRFSAERPEGSISTLTIQRTEQRDSAMYRCASSAGVGEKLFFGSGTQLSVL.

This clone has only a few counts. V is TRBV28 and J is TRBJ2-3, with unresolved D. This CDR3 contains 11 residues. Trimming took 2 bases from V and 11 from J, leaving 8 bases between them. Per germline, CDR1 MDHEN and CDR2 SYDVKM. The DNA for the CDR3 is TGTGCCAGCAGTTTAACACGCTTGCAGTATTTT. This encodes CASSLTRLQYF. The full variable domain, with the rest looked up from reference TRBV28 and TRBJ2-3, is DVKVTQSSRYLVKRTGEKVFLECVQDMDHENMFWYRQDPGLGLRLIYFSYDVKMKEKGDIPEGYSVSREKKERFSLILESASTNQTSMYLCASSLTRLQYFGPGTRLTVL.